The 5 T cell receptor beta chains below all came from one sample that was sequenced in a study of T cell responses to AZD1222 COVID-19 vaccine. Data came from immunoSEQ multiplex PCR; TCRdb stores just in-frame clones and leaves some out. The table lists 150,000 or so clones. The source material was peripheral blood. The receptors were sampled from an adult in good health.

This sequence joins TRBV6-5 and TRBJ1-5; no firm D call. Germline-derived CDR1 and CDR2 are MNHEY and SVGAGI. The CDR3 is made up of 14 amino acids. Trimming removed 4 bases at V and 0 bases at J, with 7 bases between. The CDR3, as DNA: TGTGCCAGCAGTTCGACCTATAGCAATCAGCCCCAGCATTTT. Amino acids: CASSSTYSNQPQHF.

V gene TRBV5-6 combines with J gene TRBJ1-1, with D hard to call. Germline assignment: CDR1 SGHDT and CDR2 YYEEEE. V lost 2 bases and J 1 base, leaving 12 bases between the germline ends. The CDR3 is made up of 15 amino acids. Here the CDR3 reads CASSFGIQPNTEAFF. In DNA form, the CDR3 reads TGTGCCAGCAGCTTCGGGATACAACCGAACACTGAAGCTTTCTTT.

This chain connects TRBV9 to TRBJ1-2, with D possibly matching TRBD1 (6 bases). CDR3 length: 14 residues. V lost 4 bases and J 3 bases, leaving 13 bases between the germline ends. Germline V gene sequence: CDR1 SGDLS, CDR2 YYNGEE. The CDR3 here is CASSTQPGDYGYTF. CDR3 nucleotides: TGTGCCAGCAGCACCCAGCCAGGGGACTATGGCTACACCTTC. Full variable domain (missing parts from reference TRBV9 and TRBJ1-2): DSGVTQTPKHLITATGQRVTLRCSPRSGDLSVYWYQQSLDQGLQFLIQYYNGEERAKGNILERFSAQQFPDLHSELNLSSLELGDSALYFCASSTQPGDYGYTFGSGTRLTVV.

The V and J genes are TRBV3-1 (or the pseudogene TRBV3-2) and TRBJ1-4, with D tentatively TRBD1 (6 bases). Germline V gene lookup returns CDR1 LGHDT and CDR2 YNNKEL (reference sequence). The CDR3 runs 16 residues. Deletions cut 5 bases from V and 8 bases from J, with 21 bases between. CDR3 bases: TGTGCCAGCAGCGTACCTCACCTCAGGGGTCGGGAAAAACTGTTTTTT. It translates to CASSVPHLRGREKLFF.

The rearrangement links TRBV6-5 to TRBJ1-1; no firm D call. V was pared by 6 bases and J by 1 base, with 12 bases between. The CDR3 is 14 amino acids. From germline, CDR1 is MNHEY and CDR2 SVGAGI. The CDR3 DNA follows: TGTGCCAGCAGCCAAGACGGTAAGAACACTGAAGCTTTCTTT. This translates into CASSQDGKNTEAFF.